These T cell receptor beta chains were read from a single sample in a study of response to subunit inactivated influenza vaccine. TCRdb re-analysed the RT-PCR reads in MiXCR, keeping a single row per CDR3 protein. Among a few hundred thousand distinct CDR3 sequences listed, approximately 15% were seen once. The sequencing used PBMCs from blood, collected about 13 days after vaccination. Every receptor here comes from a man aged 45-65 years who received an inactivated influenza vaccine. CDR3s include the opening cysteine and the closing phenylalanine or tryptophan. D genes are given only for firm matches. A clone size is listed for some rows: how often the clone was seen (once, few, many), or a class if it is expanded.

d_call,v_call,j_call,clone_size,cdr3_nt,cdr3_aa
.,TRBV20-1,TRBJ1-5,.,TGCAGTGCCCAGCACACCAGCAATCAGCCCCAGCATTTT,CSAQHTSNQPQHF
.,TRBV5-1,TRBJ2-4,few,TGCGCCAGCAGCTTCGGGACATCTATAGCCAAAAACATTCAGTACTTC,CASSFGTSIAKNIQYF
.,TRBV5-1,TRBJ2-7,.,TGCGCCAGCAGCTTGGCCTCTTCTGGGACCTCCTACGAGCAGTACTTC,CASSLASSGTSYEQYF
.,TRBV7-6,TRBJ2-1,.,TGTGCCAGCAGCTTAAGTACGCCGCCTGGTGAGCAGTTCTTC,CASSLSTPPGEQFF
TRBD1,TRBV20-1,TRBJ2-5,few,TGCAGTGCTAGTTTCAGGGGGCGTCGAGAGACCCAGTACTTC,CSASFRGRRETQYF
.,TRBV14,TRBJ1-2,few,TGTGCCAGCGCCCCTTATCAGGGAGTCGGCTACACCTTC,CASAPYQGVGYTF
.,TRBV20-1,TRBJ2-1,.,TGCAGTCACCAGGACTTTCTCTCCTACAATGAGCAGTTCTTC,CSHQDFLSYNEQFF
.,TRBV5-1,TRBJ2-5,.,TGCGCCAGCAGTAGACAGTTGACAGAGACCCAGTACTTC,CASSRQLTETQYF
TRBD1,TRBV25-1,TRBJ2-3,.,TGTGCCAGCAGTAGAGGGGGCGCAGATACGCAGTATTTT,CASSRGGADTQYF
TRBD2,TRBV7-8,TRBJ2-7,once,TGTGCCAGCAGCCGAGGCGTCCTAGCGGGACCCTACGAGCAGTACTTC,CASSRGVLAGPYEQYF
TRBD1,TRBV5-1,TRBJ2-7,few,TGCGCCAGCAGCTTGGGCTCTGGACAGGGTATACACTACGAGCAGTACTTC,CASSLGSGQGIHYEQYF
.,TRBV9,TRBJ2-4,.,TGTGCCAGCAGCGTAGACAGGGCAGGGGACATTCAGTACTTC,CASSVDRAGDIQYF
.,TRBV6-1,TRBJ2-6,few,TGTGCCAGCAGCTCCCTCCCCTCTGGGGCCAACGTCCTGACTTTC,CASSSLPSGANVLTF
.,TRBV14,TRBJ2-1,few,TGTGCCAGCAGCCATTTCTTTCTCCGGGACTCCACATACAATGAGCAGTTCTTC,CASSHFFLRDSTYNEQFF
.,TRBV7-2,TRBJ2-1,few,TGTGCCAGCAGCCCTTACCGAGGGCGGGGGCCCTACAATGAGCAGTTCTTC,CASSPYRGRGPYNEQFF
TRBD2,TRBV6-1,TRBJ2-1,.,TGTGCCAGCAGCGGTTGGACTAGCGCATTGAATAGGGATGAGCAGTTCTTC,CASSGWTSALNRDEQFF
TRBD1,TRBV12-3/TRBV12-4,TRBJ1-1,few,TGTGCCAGCAGTGGGGACAGTGTTCTGGCTTTCTTT,CASSGDSVLAFF
.,TRBV4-3,TRBJ2-7,.,TGCGCCAGCAGCCAAGAGGCAGAAGATACCTACGAGCAGTACTTC,CASSQEAEDTYEQYF
.,TRBV30,TRBJ2-3,.,TGTGCCTGGAGTGTACTGGGTCAGCCCACAGATACGCAGTATTTT,CAWSVLGQPTDTQYF
TRBD2,TRBV20-1,TRBJ2-7,few,TGCAGTGCTAGAGATTCGGGGGGTTTCTCCTACGAGCAGTACTTC,CSARDSGGFSYEQYF
.,TRBV7-2,TRBJ1-3,.,TGTGCCAGCAGCTTATCGCGGGGAAATGGAAACACCATATATTTT,CASSLSRGNGNTIYF
TRBD2,TRBV12-3/TRBV12-4,TRBJ2-7,many,TGTGCCAGCAGTTTTAGTACTAGCGGGGGCGAGCAGTACTTC,CASSFSTSGGEQYF
TRBD1,TRBV2,TRBJ2-7,many,TGTGCCAGCAGTGAACGTACAGGGGACCACGAGCAGTACTTC,CASSERTGDHEQYF
.,TRBV12-3/TRBV12-4,TRBJ1-5,.,TGTGCCAGCAGTTTAGCGCGCGGACCTCCCCAGCATTTT,CASSLARGPPQHF
TRBD1,TRBV5-1,TRBJ2-6,many,TGCGCCAGCAGTCGCGGGACAGGGGTTCCTGGGGCCAACGTCCTGACTTTC,CASSRGTGVPGANVLTF
TRBD1,TRBV23-1,TRBJ2-5,.,TGCGCCAGCAGTCTAAAGCGACAGGGACCTCAAGAGACCCAGTACTTC,CASSLKRQGPQETQYF
.,TRBV6-6,TRBJ2-7,.,TGTGCCAGCACGACCCAGGCCTCCTACGAGCAGTACTTC,CASTTQASYEQYF
.,TRBV7-2,TRBJ2-5,many,TGTGCCAGCAGCTTCCCTGGACAAGAGACCCAGTACTTC,CASSFPGQETQYF
.,TRBV7-9,TRBJ1-3,few,TGTGCCAGCAGCCCCCGGGGCCGAGGGAACACCATATATTTT,CASSPRGRGNTIYF
.,TRBV20-1,TRBJ1-6,many,TGCAGTGCTAGACCGGGCAGTCACTATAATTCACCCCTCCACTTT,CSARPGSHYNSPLHF
TRBD1,TRBV7-6,TRBJ2-1,.,TGTGCCAGCAGCTCGTGGGACAGGGGGGTGTCCTACAATGAGCAGTTCTTC,CASSSWDRGVSYNEQFF
.,TRBV14,TRBJ2-3,.,TGTGCCAGCAGCGCTTTCGGCACGCAGTATTTT,CASSAFGTQYF
TRBD2,TRBV20-1,TRBJ2-1,few,TGCAGTGCTCGTGCGGGGGGGCTACACAATGAGCAGTTCTTC,CSARAGGLHNEQFF
TRBD2,TRBV24-1,TRBJ2-3,.,TGTGCCACCAGTGATTTGGGACTAGCGGGGAGCACAGATACGCAGTATTTT,CATSDLGLAGSTDTQYF
.,TRBV7-8,TRBJ2-3,few,TGTGCCAGCAGCTTAAAAATGAGCGGGTTGGGCTTCACAGATACGCAGTATTTT,CASSLKMSGLGFTDTQYF
TRBD2,TRBV5-1,TRBJ2-1,many,TGCGCCAGCAGCGAAGCGGGAAAAGAGAACAATGAGCAGTTCTTC,CASSEAGKENNEQFF